The rows below give T cell receptor beta chains drawn from one sample of a study of T cell responses to AZD1222 COVID-19 vaccine. Here immunoSEQ multiplex PCR was the method, and the copy in TCRdb shows in-frame clones only, minus some. The data contain more than 80,000 clones, over 75% of them singletons. The sample in question was peripheral blood, obtained 28 days after the second AZD1222 dose. The receptors shown here come from an adult who received the AZD1222 COVID-19 vaccine. The CDR3 runs from the conserved cysteine through the conserved F or W. D genes are given only for firm matches. For some rows the clone size is stated as once, few or many, or as a class when expanded; others skip it.

v_gene	j_gene	d_gene	abundance	CDR3nt	CDR3aa
TRBV6-1	TRBJ2-4	NA	NA	TGTGCCAGCAGTGAAGCGACTTTCCGTAGCCAGTACTTC	CASSEATFRSQYF
TRBV19	TRBJ1-1	NA	NA	TGTGCCAGTAGTATATCCGACGTGACTGAAGCTTTCTTT	CASSISDVTEAFF
TRBV25-1	TRBJ1-3	TRBD1	NA	TGTGCCAGCAGTTCGACAGGGTCAGGAAACACCATATATTTT	CASSSTGSGNTIYF
TRBV10-1	TRBJ2-5	NA	NA	TGCGCCAGCAGTGAGTCGATTTCAGGCGAGACCCAGTACTTC	CASSESISGETQYF
TRBV7-2	TRBJ1-2	TRBD1	NA	TGTGCCAGCAGCAGAGACAGGGACTATGGCTACACCTTC	CASSRDRDYGYTF
TRBV6-5	TRBJ2-7	NA	NA	TGTGCCACTAATCGAGGTTACGAGCAGTACTTC	CATNRGYEQYF
TRBV7-9	TRBJ2-2	TRBD1	NA	TGTGCCAGCAGCTCTAGGGACAGGGACACCGGGGAGCTGTTTTTT	CASSSRDRDTGELFF
TRBV6-5	TRBJ1-2	NA	NA	TGTGCCAGCTCTCACGAACAGGGCCCCTATGGCTACACCTTC	CASSHEQGPYGYTF
TRBV4-2	TRBJ2-1	NA	NA	TGTGCCAGCAGCCCCCCTTTGAGTCCCAATGAGCAGTTCTTC	CASSPPLSPNEQFF
TRBV19	TRBJ1-4	TRBD1	NA	TGTGCCAGTAGTATGGCCACAGGGGGCGGCGGTGAAAAACTGTTTTTT	CASSMATGGGGEKLFF
TRBV29-1	TRBJ1-2	NA	NA	TGCAGCTGTATGGAGGGTGACAATTATGGCTACACCTTC	CSCMEGDNYGYTF
TRBV6-5	TRBJ1-4	NA	NA	TGTGCCAGCAGTTCCGGGGCGCAGACGGGAGAAAAACTGTTTTTT	CASSSGAQTGEKLFF
TRBV6-5	TRBJ1-3	NA	few	TGTGCCAGCAGCCCCTACAGGGACTCTGGAAACACCATATATTTT	CASSPYRDSGNTIYF
TRBV28	TRBJ2-7	NA	few	TGTGCCAGCAGGAAAACTACAGGGAGGGGCGTCGAGCAGTACTTC	CASRKTTGRGVEQYF
TRBV18	TRBJ1-1	NA	NA	TGTGCCAGTTTAGATAGAATGAACACTGAAGCTTTCTTT	CASLDRMNTEAFF